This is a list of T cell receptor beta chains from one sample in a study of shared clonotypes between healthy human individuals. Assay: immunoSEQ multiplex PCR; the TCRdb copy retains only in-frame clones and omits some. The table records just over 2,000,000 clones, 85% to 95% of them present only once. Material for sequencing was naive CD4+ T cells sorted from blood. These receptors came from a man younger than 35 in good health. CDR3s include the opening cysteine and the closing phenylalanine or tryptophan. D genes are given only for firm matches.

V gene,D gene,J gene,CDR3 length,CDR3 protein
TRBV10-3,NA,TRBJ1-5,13,CAISESTTEPQHF
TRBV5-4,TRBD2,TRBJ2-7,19,CASSFQSGLAGGRSYEQYF
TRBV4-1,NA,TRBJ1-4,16,CASSLSGQQLNEKLFF
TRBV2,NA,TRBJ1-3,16,CASSELGWSSGNTIYF
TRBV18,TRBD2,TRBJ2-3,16,CASSPTGRGGTDTQYF
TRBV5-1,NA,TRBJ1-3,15,CASSQTQGAGNTIYF
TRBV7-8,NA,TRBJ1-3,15,CASSLVGVRGNTIYF
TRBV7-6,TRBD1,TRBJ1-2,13,CASSLATGEGYTF
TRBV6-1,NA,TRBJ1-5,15,CASSEDGVRNQPQHF
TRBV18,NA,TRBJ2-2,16,CASSPLEILNTGELFF
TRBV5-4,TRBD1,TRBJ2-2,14,CASSARQGTGELFF
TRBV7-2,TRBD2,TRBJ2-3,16,CASNPRGRGGEDTQYF
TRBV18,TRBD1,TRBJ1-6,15,CASSPQGASNSPLHF
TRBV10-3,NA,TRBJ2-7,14,CAISPGTTTYEQYF
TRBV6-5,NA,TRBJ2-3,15,CASSYSVGSTDTQYF
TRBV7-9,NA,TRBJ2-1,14,CASSLAGGRGEQFF
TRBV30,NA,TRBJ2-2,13,CAWSVMVAGELFF
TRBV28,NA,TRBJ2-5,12,CASSLFLQHQYF
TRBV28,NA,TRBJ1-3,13,CASSLDPGNTIYF
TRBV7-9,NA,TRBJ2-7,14,CASSLGDISYEQYF
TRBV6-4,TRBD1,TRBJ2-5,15,CASSVTGGAWETQYF
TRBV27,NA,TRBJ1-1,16,CASSYRGTGGGTEAFF
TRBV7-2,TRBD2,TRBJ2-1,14,CASIRTSGSDEQFF
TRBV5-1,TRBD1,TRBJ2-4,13,CASSQGQQNIQYF
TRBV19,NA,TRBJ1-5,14,CASSSTGSNQPQHF
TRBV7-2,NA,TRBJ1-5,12,CASSSDLGPQHF
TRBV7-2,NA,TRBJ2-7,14,CASSLSPSAYEQYF
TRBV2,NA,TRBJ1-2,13,CASSATAPAGYTF
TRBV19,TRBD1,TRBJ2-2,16,CASSSQGAIDTGELFF
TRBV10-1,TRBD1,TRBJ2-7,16,CASSESLGQGVTEQYF
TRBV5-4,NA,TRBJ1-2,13,CASSLDRPEGYTF
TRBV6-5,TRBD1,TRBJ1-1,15,CASSYTRGRVTEAFF
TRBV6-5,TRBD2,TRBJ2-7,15,CASSTLAGGAHEQYF
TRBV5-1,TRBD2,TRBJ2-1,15,CASSLGTSKLNEQFF
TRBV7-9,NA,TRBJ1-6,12,CASSLPSSPLHF
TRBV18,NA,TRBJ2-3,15,CASSDRLDFADTQYF
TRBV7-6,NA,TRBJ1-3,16,CASSLAPVTSGNTIYF
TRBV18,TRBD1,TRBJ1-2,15,CASSPLWTGDYGYTF
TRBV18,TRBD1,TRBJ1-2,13,CASSPGTDYGYTF